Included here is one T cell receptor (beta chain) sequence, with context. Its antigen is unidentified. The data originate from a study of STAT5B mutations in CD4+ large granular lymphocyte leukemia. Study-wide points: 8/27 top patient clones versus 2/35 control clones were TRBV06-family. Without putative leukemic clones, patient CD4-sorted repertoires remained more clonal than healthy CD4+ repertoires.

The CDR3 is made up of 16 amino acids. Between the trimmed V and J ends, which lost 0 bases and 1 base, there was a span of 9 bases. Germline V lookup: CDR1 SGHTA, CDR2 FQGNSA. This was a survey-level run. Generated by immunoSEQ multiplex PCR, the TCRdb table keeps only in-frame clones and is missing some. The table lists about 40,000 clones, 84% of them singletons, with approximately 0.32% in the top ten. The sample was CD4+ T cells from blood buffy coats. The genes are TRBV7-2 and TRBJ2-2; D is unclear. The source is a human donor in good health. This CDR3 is CASSLASSLNTGELFF. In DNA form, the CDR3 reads TGTGCCAGCAGCTTAGCGTCATCCCTGAACACCGGGGAGCTGTTTTTT.